These T cell receptor beta chains were read from a single sample in a study of CD8+ T cells in alopecia areata. Method: immunoSEQ multiplex PCR; TCRdb's copy keeps in-frame clones and lacks some. This repertoire shows under 150,000 clones, around 50% found once; its top ten account for more than 9%. The specimen sequenced was NKG2D-low CD8+ T cells sorted from blood. These receptors were taken from a human donor with alopecia areata. CDR3s include the opening cysteine and the closing phenylalanine or tryptophan. Each record gives: J gene, V gene, D gene, clone size, CDR3 DNA, CDR3 protein. D genes are given only for firm matches. Clone size is stated in some rows and not others, as once, few, many or a class when expanded.

TRBJ1-1 | TRBV29-1 | . | few | TGCAGCGTTTACGCCTCGAACACTGAAGCTTTCTTT | CSVYASNTEAFF
TRBJ1-2 | TRBV27 | TRBD1 | . | TGTGCCACCAGGGGACAGGGGAACTATGGCTACACCTTC | CATRGQGNYGYTF
TRBJ2-7 | TRBV30 | . | . | TGTGCCTGGGCCTTCCTGACGGGCGACGAGCAGTACTTC | CAWAFLTGDEQYF
TRBJ1-5 | TRBV2 | TRBD1 | . | TGTGCCAGCAGTGACGACAGGGTATTCAATCAGCCCCAGCATTTT | CASSDDRVFNQPQHF
TRBJ2-2 | TRBV7-9 | . | . | TGTGCCAGCAGCTTATCGGGGATGAACGGGGAGCTGTTTTTT | CASSLSGMNGELFF
TRBJ2-5 | TRBV27 | TRBD2 | few | TGTGCCAGCAGTCCCGGGACTAGCGGCTCGTGGACCCAGTACTTC | CASSPGTSGSWTQYF
TRBJ2-1 | TRBV29-1 | TRBD2 | few | TGCAGCGTTGGGGAAATAGCGGGAGGCAACAATGAGCAGTTCTTC | CSVGEIAGGNNEQFF
TRBJ1-5 | TRBV29-1 | . | few | TGCAGCGCTATTATGGATAGCAATCAGCCCCAGCATTTT | CSAIMDSNQPQHF
TRBJ2-3 | TRBV29-1 | TRBD1 | few | TGCAGCGGCTTGACAGGGAGCACAGATACGCAGTATTTT | CSGLTGSTDTQYF
TRBJ2-2 | TRBV7-9 | . | few | TGTGCCAGCAGCCAAGGGTCCGGGGAGCTGTTTTTT | CASSQGSGELFF